This is a list of T cell receptor beta chains from one sample in a study of blood T cell repertoires in COVID-19. Generated by immunoSEQ multiplex PCR, the TCRdb table keeps only in-frame clones and is missing some. In the table there are about 180,000 clones, 86% of which are singletons. The sequenced sample was peripheral blood. These TCRs come from a young woman with active or convalescent COVID-19. CDR3s include the opening cysteine and the closing phenylalanine or tryptophan. Each record gives: D gene, J gene, clone size, V gene, CDR3 protein, CDR3 DNA. The D gene is left open where the match is weak. Part of the rows lack a size; the others show once, few, many or a class for expanded clones.

TRBD1 | TRBJ1-1 | . | TRBV7-8 | CASSLTGGEAFF | TGTGCCAGCAGCCTCACAGGGGGCGAGGCTTTCTTT
. | TRBJ2-7 | . | TRBV27 | CASSFTGSHEQYF | TGTGCCAGCAGTTTCACGGGGAGCCACGAGCAGTACTTC
TRBD1 | TRBJ1-6 | . | TRBV20-1 | CSASETGANSPLHF | TGCAGTGCTAGTGAGACAGGGGCGAATTCACCCCTCCACTTT
. | TRBJ1-5 | once | TRBV13 | CASSLGLAGQPQHF | TGTGCCAGCAGCTTAGGCCTAGCAGGTCAGCCCCAGCATTTT
. | TRBJ2-7 | . | TRBV3-1/TRBV3-2 | CASSWGRGTGEQYF | TGTGCCAGCAGCTGGGGCAGGGGAACGGGCGAGCAGTACTTC
. | TRBJ1-2 | . | TRBV7-9 | CASSLVVSGLSGYTF | TGTGCCAGCAGCTTAGTAGTATCAGGGCTTAGTGGCTACACCTTC
. | TRBJ2-7 | . | TRBV29-1 | CSVGQISSYEQYF | TGCAGCGTTGGACAGATCTCCTCCTACGAGCAGTACTTC
. | TRBJ2-7 | . | TRBV6-6 | CASSPQKSYEQYF | TGTGCCAGCAGCCCCCAGAAGTCCTACGAGCAGTACTTC
. | TRBJ2-5 | . | TRBV18 | CASSPLPQETQYF | TGTGCCAGCTCACCACTCCCACAAGAGACCCAGTACTTC
. | TRBJ1-6 | . | TRBV6-1 | CASSEEAGYNSPLHF | TGTGCCAGCAGTGAAGAAGCAGGATATAATTCACCCCTCCACTTT
TRBD1 | TRBJ2-1 | . | TRBV10-1 | CASSPRQGRNNEQFF | TGCGCCAGCAGCCCCCGACAGGGGCGAAACAATGAGCAGTTCTTC
. | TRBJ1-1 | . | TRBV15 | CATSPRDTEAFF | TGTGCCACCAGCCCCCGGGACACTGAAGCTTTCTTT
TRBD2 | TRBJ2-1 | . | TRBV7-2 | CASSLKASGKSSYNEQFF | TGTGCCAGCAGCTTAAAGGCTAGCGGGAAGAGCTCCTACAATGAGCAGTTCTTC
. | TRBJ2-1 | . | TRBV29-1 | CSATPGEQFF | TGCAGCGCCACCCCGGGGGAGCAGTTCTTC
TRBD1 | TRBJ1-5 | once | TRBV27 | CASSLLGGSNQPQHF | TGTGCCAGCAGTTTATTAGGGGGCAGCAATCAGCCCCAGCATTTT
. | TRBJ1-5 | . | TRBV2 | CASRGGSQPQHF | TGTGCCAGCCGAGGAGGGAGTCAGCCCCAGCATTTT
TRBD1 | TRBJ2-7 | . | TRBV10-3 | CAISESGQGSYEQYF | TGTGCCATCAGTGAGTCGGGACAGGGATCCTACGAGCAGTACTTC
TRBD2 | TRBJ2-5 | . | TRBV5-1 | CASSLAHVAGEETQYF | TGCGCCAGCAGCTTGGCCCACGTGGCGGGGGAAGAGACCCAGTACTTC